Listed below are T cell receptor beta chains from one sample, sequenced in a study of CD8 T cells in Susac syndrome. TCRdb redid the calling of the immunoSEQ multiplex PCR reads with MiXCR, one entry per CDR3 protein. Of about 400,000 distinct CDR3 sequences in the sample, 75% to 90% were seen once. Material for sequencing was CD8+ T cells from PBMCs. These receptors all stem from a human donor with multiple sclerosis. The CDR3 runs from the conserved cysteine through the conserved F or W. The order of the fields is V gene, clone size, D gene, J gene, CDR3 protein, CDR3 DNA. The D gene is left open where the match is weak. Where a row states a size, it is once, few, many or the class of an expanded clone; other rows omit it.

TRBV27	NA	NA	TRBJ1-2	CASFGWGGQNYGYTF	TGTGCCAGCTTCGGCTGGGGAGGACAGAACTATGGCTACACCTTC
TRBV4-2	NA	NA	TRBJ2-3	CASSHPPDLNAPDTQYF	TGTGCCAGCAGCCATCCTCCTGACCTAAACGCCCCAGATACGCAGTATTTT
TRBV28	NA	NA	TRBJ2-1	CASSLRRRSSYNEQFF	TGTGCCAGCAGTTTGAGACGGAGAAGCTCCTACAATGAGCAGTTCTTC
TRBV4-1	NA	NA	TRBJ1-1	CASSPRTAGTEAFF	TGCGCCAGCAGCCCCCGGACTGCGGGCACTGAAGCTTTCTTT
TRBV9	NA	TRBD2	TRBJ2-7	CASSSSSGFYEQYF	TGTGCCAGCAGCTCTAGTAGCGGGTTCTACGAGCAGTACTTC
TRBV2	NA	NA	TRBJ2-7	CASSEWGEQYF	TGTGCCAGCAGTGAGTGGGGCGAGCAGTACTTC
TRBV29-1	NA	NA	TRBJ2-7	CSVGTGTYEQYF	TGCAGCGTTGGCACAGGGACCTACGAGCAGTACTTC
TRBV6-1	few	NA	TRBJ1-2	CASTPGPSNYGYTF	TGTGCCAGCACCCCCGGACCGTCTAACTATGGCTACACCTTC
TRBV18	NA	TRBD1	TRBJ2-5	CASSPPDLGGFRQETQYF	TGTGCCAGCTCACCACCGGATTTAGGGGGCTTTCGCCAAGAGACCCAGTACTTC
TRBV3-1	NA	NA	TRBJ1-2	CASSQLDGSRGYGYTF	TGTGCCAGCAGCCAACTTGACGGCTCAAGGGGCTATGGCTACACCTTC
TRBV4-1	NA	NA	TRBJ1-2	CASSQAPQVDTNGYTF	TGCGCCAGCAGCCAAGCACCGCAGGTTGATACTAATGGCTACACCTTC
TRBV30	NA	NA	TRBJ2-7	CAWSMTDSYEQYF	TGTGCCTGGAGTATGACAGATTCCTACGAGCAGTACTTC
TRBV28	NA	TRBD1	TRBJ2-7	CASSFTGTGGAGQYF	TGTGCCAGCAGTTTCACCGGGACAGGGGGCGCAGGGCAGTACTTC
TRBV30	NA	NA	TRBJ2-1	CAWSVRADEQFF	TGTGCCTGGAGTGTCAGGGCCGATGAGCAGTTCTTC
TRBV27	NA	NA	TRBJ2-2	CASSSNDAGELFF	TGTGCCAGCAGTTCAAACGACGCCGGGGAGCTGTTTTTT
TRBV27	once	TRBD1	TRBJ2-7	CASSPEAGGYEQYF	TGTGCCAGCAGCCCCGAGGCAGGGGGCTACGAGCAGTACTTC
TRBV11-2	NA	TRBD1	TRBJ1-1	CASSFWTDRSNTEAFF	TGTGCCAGCAGCTTCTGGACGGACAGGTCGAACACTGAAGCTTTCTTT
TRBV9	NA	TRBD1	TRBJ2-2	CASSTIGTVNTGELFF	TGTGCCAGCAGCACCATCGGGACAGTAAACACCGGGGAGCTGTTTTTT
TRBV5-1	NA	TRBD1	TRBJ2-7	CASSPWDSLHYEQYF	TGCGCCAGCAGCCCATGGGACAGTCTCCACTACGAGCAGTACTTC
TRBV11-2	NA	NA	TRBJ2-1	CASSRGPGYEQFF	TGTGCCAGCAGCAGAGGGCCCGGCTATGAGCAGTTCTTC
TRBV3-1	NA	NA	TRBJ1-1	CASRETVNTEAFF	TGTGCCAGCAGGGAGACAGTGAACACTGAAGCTTTCTTT
TRBV4-1	NA	TRBD1	TRBJ1-1	CASSDRTGAGPSTEAFF	TGCGCCAGCAGCGACCGAACAGGGGCGGGACCCTCCACTGAAGCTTTCTTT